This T cell receptor beta chain was observed in a study of T cells in Graves' hyperthyroidism and ophthalmopathy. The CDR3 length is 16 residues. The trim removed 2 bases at V and 8 bases at J, leaving 7 bases unmatched. Germline assignment: CDR1 LGHDT and CDR2 YNNKEL (reference sequence). Pregnant or lactating patients were excluded, as were those with uncontrolled infection or other autoimmune disease. Clinical symptoms, serum thyroxine, TRAb, thyroid ultrasound and orbital computed tomography established diagnosis. Ten or more counts support this clonotype. Its target is not known. The study's findings and limits: Most thyroid clonotypes expanded above 0.001 appeared in blood too.

Authors of the study amplified TCR beta CDR3 regions from RNA transcripts. HTBI primers were employed in a first-round RT-PCR of the TCR CDR3. Each CDR3 protein is one row after TCRdb ran MiXCR on the multiplex PCR reads. Among around 300,000 distinct CDR3 sequences, roughly an eighth were seen once, and the ten largest hold less than 8%. This clonotype was obtained from a woman aged 40 to 49 with Graves' hyperthyroidism. Material: blood. The chain links TRBV3-1 to TRBJ2-1; TRBD2 matches at 12 bases. The CDR3 loop is CASSQPGLAGRDEQFF. The CDR3 nucleotides read TGTGCCAGCAGCCAACCGGGACTAGCGGGTCGAGATGAGCAGTTCTTC.